This T cell receptor (beta chain) was obtained from a study of follicular helper T cells after annual influenza vaccination. J gave up 2 bases and V 2 bases, and 4 bases lay outside the gene matches. Germline V gene sequence: CDR1 SGHVT, CDR2 SQSDAQ. The CDR3 is made up of 17 amino acids. Turning to this clone: Its antigen is not known.

Time point defined: 2015-2016 season, pre-vaccination. Donors with HIV/AIDS, active malignancy, immunomodulators or active illness were excluded. Findings and limits, study-wide: ICOS+CD38+ cTfh clonality tracked population frequency, and its change tracked circulating plasmablast change.

Survey level resolution was used for TCRB sequencing. The table came from immunoSEQ multiplex PCR; TCRdb's copy has only in-frame clones and leaves some out. The sample carries some 5,100 clones, around four fifths recorded once. This chain links TRBV7-4 with TRBJ2-3, with 13 bases lining up with TRBD2. This specimen consisted of CXCR5- memory CD4+ T cells sorted from blood, obtained on the day of influenza vaccination. The sequence derives from an adult who received the influenza vaccine. The CDR3 region is CASSLKLAGGITDTQYF. As DNA, the CDR3 is TGTGCCAGCAGCTTAAAACTAGCGGGGGGGATCACAGATACGCAGTATTTT.